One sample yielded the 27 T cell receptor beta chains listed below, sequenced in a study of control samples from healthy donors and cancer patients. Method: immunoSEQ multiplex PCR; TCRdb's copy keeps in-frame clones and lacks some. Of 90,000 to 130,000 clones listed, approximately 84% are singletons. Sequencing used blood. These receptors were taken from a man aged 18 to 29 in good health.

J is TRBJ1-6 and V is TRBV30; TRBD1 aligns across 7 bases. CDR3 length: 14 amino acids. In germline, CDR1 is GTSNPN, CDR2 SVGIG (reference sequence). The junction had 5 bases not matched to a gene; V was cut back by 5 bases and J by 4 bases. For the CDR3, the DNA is TGTGCCTGGGCCCGGGACAGTTATAATTCACCCCTCCACTTT. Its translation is CAWARDSYNSPLHF.

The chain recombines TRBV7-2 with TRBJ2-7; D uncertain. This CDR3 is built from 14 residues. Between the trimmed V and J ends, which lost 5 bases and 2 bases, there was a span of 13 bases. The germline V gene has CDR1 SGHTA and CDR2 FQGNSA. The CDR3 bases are TGTGCCAGCAGCCCCGCCCCGAGCACCTACGAGCAGTACTTC. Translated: CASSPAPSTYEQYF.

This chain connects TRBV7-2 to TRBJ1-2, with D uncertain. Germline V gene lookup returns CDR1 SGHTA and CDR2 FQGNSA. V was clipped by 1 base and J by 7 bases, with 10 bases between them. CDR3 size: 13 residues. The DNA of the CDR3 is TGTGCCAGCAGCTTAGGAGGTTATTTTGGCTACACCTTC. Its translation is CASSLGGYFGYTF. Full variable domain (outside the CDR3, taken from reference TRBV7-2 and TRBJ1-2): GAGVSQSPSNKVTEKGKDVELRCDPISGHTALYWYRQSLGQGLEFLIYFQGNSAPDKSGLPSDRFSAERTGGSVSTLTIQRTQQEDSAVYLCASSLGGYFGYTFGSGTRLTVV.

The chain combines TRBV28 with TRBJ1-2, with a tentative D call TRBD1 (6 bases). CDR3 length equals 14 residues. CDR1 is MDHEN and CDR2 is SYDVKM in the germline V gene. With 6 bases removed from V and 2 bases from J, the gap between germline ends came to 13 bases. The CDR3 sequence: CASSRSGTNYGYTF. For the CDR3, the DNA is TGTGCCAGCAGCCGCTCCGGGACAAACTATGGCTACACCTTC.

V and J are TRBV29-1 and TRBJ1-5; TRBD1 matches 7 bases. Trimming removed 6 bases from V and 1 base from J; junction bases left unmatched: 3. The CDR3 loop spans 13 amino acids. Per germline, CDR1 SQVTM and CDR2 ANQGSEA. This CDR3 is CSVQGGSNQPQHF. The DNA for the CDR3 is TGCAGCGTGCAGGGGGGGAGCAATCAGCCCCAGCATTTT.

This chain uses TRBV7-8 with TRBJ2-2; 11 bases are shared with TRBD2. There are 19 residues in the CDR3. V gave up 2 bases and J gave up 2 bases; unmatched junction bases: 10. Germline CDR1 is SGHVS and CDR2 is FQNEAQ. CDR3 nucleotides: TGTGCCAGCAGCTTAAAGATAGGGACTAGCGGATATAACACCGGGGAGCTGTTTTTT. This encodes CASSLKIGTSGYNTGELFF.

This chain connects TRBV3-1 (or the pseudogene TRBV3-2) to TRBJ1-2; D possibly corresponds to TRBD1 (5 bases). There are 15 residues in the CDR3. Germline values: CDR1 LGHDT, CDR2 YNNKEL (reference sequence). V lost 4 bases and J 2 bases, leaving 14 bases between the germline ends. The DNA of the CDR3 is TGTGCCAGCAGCCCAAGTTACGGGGCGAACTATGGCTACACCTTC. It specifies CASSPSYGANYGYTF.

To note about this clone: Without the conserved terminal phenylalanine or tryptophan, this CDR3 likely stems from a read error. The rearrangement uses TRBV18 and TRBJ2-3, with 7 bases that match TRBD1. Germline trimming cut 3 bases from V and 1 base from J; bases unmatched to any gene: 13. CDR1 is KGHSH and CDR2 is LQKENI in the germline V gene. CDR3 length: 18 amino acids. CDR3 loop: CASSPGQGVYLGTDTQYI. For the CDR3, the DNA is TGTGCCAGCTCACCGGGGCAGGGGGTCTACCTCGGCACAGATACGCAGTATATT.

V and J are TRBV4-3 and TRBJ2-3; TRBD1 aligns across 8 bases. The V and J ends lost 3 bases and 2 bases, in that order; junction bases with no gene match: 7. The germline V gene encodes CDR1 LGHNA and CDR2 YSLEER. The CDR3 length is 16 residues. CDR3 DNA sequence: TGCGCCAGCAGCCAGGGGGACAGGATTAACACAGATACGCAGTATTTT. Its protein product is CASSQGDRINTDTQYF.

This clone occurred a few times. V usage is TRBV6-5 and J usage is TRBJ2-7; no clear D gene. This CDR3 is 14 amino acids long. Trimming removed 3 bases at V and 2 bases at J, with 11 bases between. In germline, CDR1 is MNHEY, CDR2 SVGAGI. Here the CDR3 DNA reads TGTGCCAGCAGTTATAACCGTGGGGCCTACGAGCAGTACTTC. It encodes CASSYNRGAYEQYF.

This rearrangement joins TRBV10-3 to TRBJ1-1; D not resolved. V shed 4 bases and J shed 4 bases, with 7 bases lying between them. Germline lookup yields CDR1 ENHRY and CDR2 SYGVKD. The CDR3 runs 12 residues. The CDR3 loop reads CAISGGRTEAFF. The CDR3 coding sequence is TGTGCCATCAGTGGAGGGCGCACTGAAGCTTTCTTT.

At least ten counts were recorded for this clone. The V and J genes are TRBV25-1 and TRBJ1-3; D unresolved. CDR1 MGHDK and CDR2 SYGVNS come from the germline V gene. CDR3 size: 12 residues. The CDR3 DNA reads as TGTGCGACCAGCGGGAACGGAAACACCATATATTTT. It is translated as CATSGNGNTIYF.

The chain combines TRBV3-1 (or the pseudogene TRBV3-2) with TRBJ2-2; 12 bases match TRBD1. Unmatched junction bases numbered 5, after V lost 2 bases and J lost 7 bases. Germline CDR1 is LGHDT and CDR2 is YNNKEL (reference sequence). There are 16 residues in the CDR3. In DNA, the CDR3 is TGTGCCAGCAGCCAAAGGGACAGGGGGCGCGACGGGGAGCTGTTTTTT. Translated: CASSQRDRGRDGELFF.

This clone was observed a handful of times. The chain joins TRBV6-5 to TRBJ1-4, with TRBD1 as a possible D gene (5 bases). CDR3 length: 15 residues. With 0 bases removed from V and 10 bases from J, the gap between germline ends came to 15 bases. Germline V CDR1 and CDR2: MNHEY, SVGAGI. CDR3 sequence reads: CASSYSGVQSGKLFF. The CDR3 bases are TGTGCCAGCAGTTACTCGGGGGTCCAATCTGGAAAACTGTTTTTT.

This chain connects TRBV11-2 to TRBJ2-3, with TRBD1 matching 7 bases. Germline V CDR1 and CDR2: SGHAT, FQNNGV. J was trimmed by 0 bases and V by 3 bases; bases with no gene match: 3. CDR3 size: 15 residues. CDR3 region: CASSFDRASTDTQYF. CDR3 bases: TGTGCCAGCAGCTTCGACAGGGCAAGCACAGATACGCAGTATTTT.

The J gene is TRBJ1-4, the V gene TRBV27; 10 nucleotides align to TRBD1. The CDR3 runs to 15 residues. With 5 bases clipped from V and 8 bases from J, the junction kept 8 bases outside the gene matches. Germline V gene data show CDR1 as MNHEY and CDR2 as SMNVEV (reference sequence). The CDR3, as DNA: TGTGCCAGCAGTCTCCCGACAGGGGGCGGCGAAAAACTGTTTTTT. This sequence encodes CASSLPTGGGEKLFF.

CDR3 DNA sequence: TGTGCCAGCAGCCATTTACTAGCGGGCTCCTACAATGAGCAGTTCTTC. As protein: CASSHLLAGSYNEQFF. The chain has TRBV3-1 (or the pseudogene TRBV3-2) and TRBJ2-1; the match to TRBD2 covers 9 bases. Germline CDR1 is LGHDT and CDR2 is YNNKEL (reference sequence). The V and J ends lost 3 bases and 0 bases, in that order; junction bases with no gene match: 3. This CDR3 spans 16 amino acids.

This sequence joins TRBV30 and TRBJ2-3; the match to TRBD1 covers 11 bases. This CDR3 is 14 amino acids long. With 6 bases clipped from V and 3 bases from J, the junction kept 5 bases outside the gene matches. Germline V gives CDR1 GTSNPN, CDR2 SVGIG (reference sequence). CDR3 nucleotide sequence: TGTGCCTGTGGACAGGGGGCGCCGACAGATACGCAGTATTTT. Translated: CACGQGAPTDTQYF.

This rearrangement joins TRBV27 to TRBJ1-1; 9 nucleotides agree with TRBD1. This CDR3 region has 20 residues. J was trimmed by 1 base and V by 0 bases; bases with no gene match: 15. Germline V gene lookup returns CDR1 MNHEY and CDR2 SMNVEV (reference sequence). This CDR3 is CASSLSKPYLGDRENTEAFF. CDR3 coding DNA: TGTGCCAGCAGTTTATCGAAGCCTTACCTTGGGGACAGGGAGAACACTGAAGCTTTCTTT.

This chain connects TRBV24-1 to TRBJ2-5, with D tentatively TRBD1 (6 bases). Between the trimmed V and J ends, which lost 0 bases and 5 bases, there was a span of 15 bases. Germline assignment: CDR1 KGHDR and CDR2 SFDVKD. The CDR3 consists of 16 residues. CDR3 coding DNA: TGTGCCACCAGTGATTTGGGGGACACGGGCATGGAGACCCAGTACTTC. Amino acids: CATSDLGDTGMETQYF.

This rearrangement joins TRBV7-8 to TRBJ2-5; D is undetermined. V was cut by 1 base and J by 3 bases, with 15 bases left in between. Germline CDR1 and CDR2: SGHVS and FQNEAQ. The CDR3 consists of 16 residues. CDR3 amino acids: CASSLVGGGVEETQYF. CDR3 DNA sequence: TGTGCCAGCAGCTTAGTAGGCGGTGGGGTCGAAGAGACCCAGTACTTC.

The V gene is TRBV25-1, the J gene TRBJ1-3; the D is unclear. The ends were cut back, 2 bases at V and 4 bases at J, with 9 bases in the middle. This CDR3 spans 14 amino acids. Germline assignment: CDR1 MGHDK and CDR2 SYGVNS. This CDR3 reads CASSEKSGGNTIYF. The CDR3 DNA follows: TGTGCCAGCAGTGAAAAGTCCGGAGGAAACACCATATATTTT.

CDR3 coding DNA: TGTGCCAGCAGCCCTCGGGTAGCGGGGGCCAACACCGGGGAGCTGTTTTTT. It codes for CASSPRVAGANTGELFF. The rearrangement links TRBV7-9 to TRBJ2-2, with TRBD2 matching 9 bases. Germline V gives CDR1 SEHNR, CDR2 FQNEAQ (reference sequence). V lost 5 bases to trimming and J lost 2 bases; unmatched junction nucleotides: 9. This CDR3 comprises 17 residues.

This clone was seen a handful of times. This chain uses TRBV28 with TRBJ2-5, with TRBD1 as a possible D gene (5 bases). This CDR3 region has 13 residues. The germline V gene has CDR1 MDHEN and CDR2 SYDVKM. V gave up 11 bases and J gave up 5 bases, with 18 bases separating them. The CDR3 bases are TGTGCCGGCCAGGGTAGGGCTTGGGAGACCCAGTACTTC. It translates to CAGQGRAWETQYF.

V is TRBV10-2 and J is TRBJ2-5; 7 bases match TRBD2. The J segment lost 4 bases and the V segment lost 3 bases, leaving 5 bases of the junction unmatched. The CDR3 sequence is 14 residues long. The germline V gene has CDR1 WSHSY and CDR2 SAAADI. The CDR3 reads CASSDWEGIETQYF. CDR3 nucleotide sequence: TGCGCCAGCAGTGATTGGGAGGGCATAGAGACCCAGTACTTC.

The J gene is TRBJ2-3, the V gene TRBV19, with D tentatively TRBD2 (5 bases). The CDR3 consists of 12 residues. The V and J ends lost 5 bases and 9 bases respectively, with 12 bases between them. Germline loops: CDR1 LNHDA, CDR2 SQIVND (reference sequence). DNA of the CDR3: TGTGCCAGTAGTGAGGGCCGGTTGACGCAGTATTTT. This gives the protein CASSEGRLTQYF.

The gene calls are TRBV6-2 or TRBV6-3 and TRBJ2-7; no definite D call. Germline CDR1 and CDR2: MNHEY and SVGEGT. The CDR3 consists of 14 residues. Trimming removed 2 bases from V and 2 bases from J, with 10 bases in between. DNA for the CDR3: TGTGCCAGCAGTTACCACATCGGACCCTACGAGCAGTACTTC. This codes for CASSYHIGPYEQYF.